Below, one T cell receptor (beta chain) is given with its context. Its antigen is undetermined. This specimen comes from a study of T cells expressing NK-cell markers. Findings and caveats of the study: What remained unclear was the HCMV specificity of expanded NKG2C+ T cell clones. Also leading the CD3+CD56-NKG2C+ fraction in several donors were these clonotypes. NKG2C+ dominant clonotype frequencies in 5 or 6 donors were 1.0-7.0% of CD8+ T cells.

For TCR beta, cDNA was produced by 5'RACE template switching with UMIs. TCRdb reworked the 5' RACE reads into one entry per CDR3 protein, no DNA. The listing records over 150,000 distinct CDR3 sequences. There are 15 residues in the CDR3. Germline V CDR1 and CDR2: SGHNT, YYREEE (reference sequence). The sequence came from a man aged 18-69 years in good health. The gene calls are TRBV5-4 and TRBJ1-3; TCRdb lists TRBD1, though no DNA is available to test this call. Sequenced input: blood T cells: a sorted CD56 or NKG2C T cell subset, CD4+ or CD8+ T cells, or bulk PBMC T cells (not recorded which). Here the CDR3 reads CASSKRGDSGNTIYF.